The entry that follows covers one T cell receptor (beta chain) sequence. As yet, its antigen is unknown. The record originates from a study of human thymus T cells. Notes on the study in general: Related studies noted strongly shared thymic repertoires across unrelated people. Usage of V and J genes appeared biased in thymic and blood repertoires.

Using immunoSEQ multiplex PCR, the repertoire was profiled, and TCRdb retains in-frame clones only, with some absent. The repertoire holds 55,000 to 85,000 clones, with 95% as singletons. The thymus tissue came from resections taken during corrective heart surgery. Corrective surgery for congenital heart defects was being performed on the healthy Finnish infants who served as donors. This receptor was identified in a girl under two years old with a congenital heart defect but otherwise immunologically healthy. Sequencing used thymus tissue.

CDR3 in amino acids: CASRGHAEQYF. Written as DNA, the CDR3 is TGTGCCAGCAGGGGTCATGCAGAGCAGTACTTC. This chain links TRBV7-2 with TRBJ2-7; no firm D call. Trimming stripped 6 bases from V and 7 bases from J, with 10 bases between. The CDR3 length is 11 residues. The germline V gene has CDR1 SGHTA and CDR2 FQGNSA.